The 13 T cell receptor beta chains below come from one sample, sequenced in a study of vaccination and CD4 T cells after COVID-19. Treatment in this sample: roughly 10-day PBMC culture with coronavirus spike peptide pools or control peptides (ViraFEST assay). No cognate antigen is known for these TCRs. Cultured CD4+ T cell DNA underwent sequencing with the Oncomine TCR Beta short-read assay. TCRdb ran MiXCR on the PCR reads and lists one entry per CDR3 protein. Here the sample spans some 11,000 distinct CDR3 sequences, 77% being singletons. The sequencing input was CD4+ T cells from blood, cultured in vitro. All receptors derive from a human donor who had recovered from COVID-19.

V is TRBV20-1 and J is TRBJ1-1; D is undetermined. Germline V gene lookup returns CDR1 DFQATT and CDR2 SNEGSKA (reference sequence). Deletions cut 4 bases from V and 3 bases from J, with 6 bases between. The CDR3 sequence is 11 residues long. This CDR3 reads CSAMMDTEAFF. CDR3 bases: TGCAGTGCTATGATGGACACTGAAGCTTTCTTT.

The CDR3 coding sequence is TGTGCCAGCAGCTCCACCTGGTATGGCTACACCTTC. Protein product: CASSSTWYGYTF. V is TRBV28 and J is TRBJ1-2, with D hard to call. The germline V gene has CDR1 MDHEN and CDR2 SYDVKM. Trimming pared 6 bases from V and 5 bases from J, leaving 10 bases between. This CDR3 is built from 12 residues.

The genes are TRBV7-8 and TRBJ1-2, with 8 bases identical to TRBD1. The junction had 3 bases not matched to a gene; V was cut back by 4 bases and J by 2 bases. CDR3 length equals 14 residues. Germline values: CDR1 SGHVS, CDR2 FQNEAQ. CDR3 sequence (DNA): TGTGCCAGCAGCTCCAGGGGGCTGAACTATGGCTACACCTTC. Its translation is CASSSRGLNYGYTF.

V is TRBV6-2 or TRBV6-3 and J is TRBJ2-3; D possibly uses TRBD1 or TRBD2 (6 bases each). Trimming cost V 0 bases and J 10 bases, with 26 bases left between them. Looked up from germline, CDR1 is MNHEY and CDR2 is SVGEGT. This CDR3 is 18 amino acids long. The CDR3 region has the DNA TGTGCCAGCAGTTACTCCAGGGGCGACCCCGTTATCAGGGAGGCGCAGTATTTT. This gives the protein CASSYSRGDPVIREAQYF.

The genes are TRBV7-8 and TRBJ2-5; tentatively, D is TRBD1 or TRBD2 (5 bases each). Germline values: CDR1 SGHVS, CDR2 FQNEAQ. The V end lost 5 bases, the J end lost 5 bases, and 18 bases lay between the germline ends. The CDR3 is 15 amino acids. The CDR3 sequence is CASSVTGLAGETQYF. For the CDR3, the DNA is TGTGCCAGCAGCGTGACGGGGCTCGCCGGGGAGACCCAGTACTTC.

The rearrangement uses TRBV2 and TRBJ1-5; no clear D. V was clipped by 5 bases and J by 3 bases, with 8 bases between them. The CDR3 has 13 residues. CDR1 and CDR2 (germline): SNHLY, FYNNEI. The DNA of the CDR3 is TGTGCCAGCAGTTACAGCCCCAATCAGCCCCAGCATTTT. Protein: CASSYSPNQPQHF.

J is TRBJ1-2 and V is TRBV6-1; D gene uncertain. This CDR3 is built from 13 residues. Germline V gene data show CDR1 as MNHNS and CDR2 as SASEGT. V was trimmed by 6 bases and J by 2 bases, leaving 10 bases between them. CDR3 residues: CASSERGNYGYTF. CDR3 DNA sequence: TGTGCCAGCAGCGAAAGAGGGAACTATGGCTACACCTTC.

The chain links TRBV6-1 to TRBJ2-5, with 7 bases identical to TRBD1. Per germline, CDR1 MNHNS and CDR2 SASEGT. The CDR3 sequence is 13 residues long. The V segment lost 6 bases and the J segment 6 bases; nucleotides outside the gene matches: 7. CDR3 in DNA: TGTGCCAGCAGAAGACAGGGTTCGAAGACCCAGTACTTC. The encoded protein is CASRRQGSKTQYF.

This clonotype came up a few times. This sequence joins TRBV20-1 and TRBJ2-2, with D possibly being TRBD1 (6 bases). The length of the CDR3 is 15 residues. The V and J ends lost 1 base and 0 bases respectively, with 9 bases between them. Germline values: CDR1 DFQATT, CDR2 SNEGSKA (reference sequence). The CDR3 spells CSARVGQSNTGELFF. CDR3 coding DNA: TGCAGTGCTAGAGTTGGACAGTCGAACACCGGGGAGCTGTTTTTT.

CDR3 protein: CASSPGLASHEQFF. The CDR3, as DNA: TGTGCCAGCTCACCGGGACTAGCCTCCCATGAGCAGTTCTTC. V usage is TRBV18 and J usage is TRBJ2-1, with 9 bases fitting TRBD2. This CDR3 has 14 residues. After removal of 3 bases from V and 8 bases from J, the junction contained 5 bases not matched to a gene. In germline, CDR1 is KGHSH, CDR2 LQKENI.

This rearrangement joins TRBV6-1 to TRBJ1-2; D gene uncertain. The CDR3 is 13 residues long. Germline V lookup: CDR1 MNHNS, CDR2 SASEGT. Between the trimmed V and J ends, which lost 6 bases and 6 bases, there was a span of 14 bases. The CDR3 sequence: CASRGWRVNGYTF. CDR3 nucleotide sequence: TGTGCCAGCAGAGGATGGAGGGTTAATGGCTACACCTTC.

The chain combines TRBV19 with TRBJ1-6; tentative D call: TRBD1 (5 bases). CDR3 length: 13 residues. Germline lookup yields CDR1 LNHDA and CDR2 SQIVND (reference sequence). V lost 6 bases and J 13 bases, leaving 16 bases between the germline ends. CDR3 in amino acids: CASSPGAGVPLHF. The CDR3 nucleotides read TGTGCCAGTAGCCCCGGGGCGGGGGTGCCCCTCCACTTT.

The chain recombines TRBV29-1 with TRBJ1-2, with 9 nucleotides matching TRBD1. Germline V gene sequence: CDR1 SQVTM, CDR2 ANQGSEA. The ends lost 4 bases at V and 11 bases at J; junction bases unmatched: 8. This CDR3 has 12 residues. The DNA of the CDR3 is TGCAGCGTTGGACCCGGGACAGGGCGGTACACCTTC. Protein product: CSVGPGTGRYTF.